This T cell receptor (beta chain) was captured by sequencing in a study of human T cells and chemical hapten exposure. Looking at the study overall: Weekly diphenylcyclopropenone doses were given to patients' scalps across the roughly 24-week study.

Whole-study findings and limits: There was no change with DPC sensitization in TCRs above 1 in 1000 frequency.

Time point reported: pre-sensitization, week 0. Treatment noted: therapeutic diphenylcyclopropenone sensitization with weekly scalp DPC. The donor pool consisted of alopecia patients aged 18 to 70 years, considered suitable for DPC. V dropped 1 base and J dropped 0 bases, with 10 bases sitting between them. CDR3 length equals 15 residues. Germline V gene data show CDR1 as SGHRS and CDR2 as YFSETQ. This clonotype was detected a few times. Antigen specificity is unknown. One entry per CDR3 protein, called by TCRdb with MiXCR from the RACE reads. The sample lists 150,000 to 200,000 distinct CDR3 sequences; nearly 30% were seen once.

The source of this sequence is a woman younger than 45 with alopecia areata. Some clones in this sample may be carry-over from other donors' samples. This specimen was whole blood, taken in connection with sensitization to the hapten diphenylcyclopropenone (DPC). V usage is TRBV5-1 and J usage is TRBJ1-1, with D hard to call. The CDR3 loop reads CASSLTGPLNTEAFF. The CDR3 DNA sequence: TGCGCCAGCAGCTTGACCGGACCCCTGAACACTGAAGCTTTCTTT.